Listed here are 7 T cell receptor beta chains from one sample, sequenced in a study of PD-1 blockade in classical Hodgkin lymphoma. Every patient was affected by relapse after autologous stem cell transplantation, while exposure to brentuximab vedotin was not uniform. Assay: immunoSEQ multiplex PCR; the TCRdb copy retains only in-frame clones and omits some. The repertoire includes 37,000 or so clones, just over 85% of them detected once, and approximately 7.5% sits in the top ten. The specimen was peripheral blood mononuclear cells (PBMCs), collected before the second cycle of nivolumab. The receptors originated from a human donor with classical Hodgkin lymphoma.

The V call is TRBV10-2, the J call TRBJ2-3; 12 bases agree with TRBD2. The V and J ends lost 4 bases and 6 bases, in that order; junction bases with no gene match: 5. The germline V gene has CDR1 WSHSY and CDR2 SAAADI. CDR3 length: 15 amino acids. The CDR3 coding sequence is TGCGCCAGCAGTGGGCCTAGCGGGAGGGGGGATACGCAGTATTTT. Translation gives CASSGPSGRGDTQYF.

The chain employs TRBV13 and TRBJ2-5, with 12 bases identical to TRBD1. The ends lost 4 bases at V and 5 bases at J; junction bases unmatched: 5. The CDR3 is 15 residues long. Germline values: CDR1 PRHDT, CDR2 FYEKMQ (reference sequence). CDR3 DNA sequence: TGTGCCAGCAGCTCCCGGGGACAGGGGGCCGAGACCCAGTACTTC. Its protein product is CASSSRGQGAETQYF.

This clone has a handful of counts. The V gene is TRBV7-3, the J gene TRBJ2-7, with D maybe TRBD2 (5 bases). This CDR3 contains 13 residues. The germline CDR1 and CDR2 sequences are SGHTA and FQGTGA. V gave up 2 bases and J gave up 6 bases, with 11 bases separating them. The DNA of the CDR3 is TGTGCCAGCAGCTTAGTGGGAGTAGGCGAGCAGTACTTC. The encoded protein is CASSLVGVGEQYF.

V and J are TRBV11-2 and TRBJ2-5, with unresolved D. The CDR3 is made up of 14 amino acids. Germline CDR1 is SGHAT and CDR2 is FQNNGV. The V end lost 1 base, the J end lost 2 bases, and 8 bases lay between the germline ends. The CDR3 here is CASSLAPYQETQYF. CDR3 nucleotide sequence: TGTGCCAGCAGCTTAGCACCGTATCAAGAGACCCAGTACTTC.

The CDR3 DNA sequence: TGTGCCACCAGCAGGGGACAGATGAACACTGAAGCTTTCTTT. Translated: CATSRGQMNTEAFF. The rearrangement joins TRBV15 to TRBJ1-1; TRBD1 agrees at 7 bases. The CDR3 spans 14 residues. The germline V gene encodes CDR1 LNHNV and CDR2 YYDKDF (reference sequence). V lost 3 bases, J lost 0 bases, and 1 base stayed unmatched.

This chain links TRBV19 with TRBJ2-1; the D gene is possibly TRBD2 (6 bases). The CDR3 extends over 17 amino acids. V lost 0 bases and J 4 bases, leaving 16 bases between the germline ends. Germline V gene lookup returns CDR1 LNHDA and CDR2 SQIVND (reference sequence). CDR3 nucleotides: TGTGCCAGTAGTATAGATTCGGTTAGCGGTTCGTACAATGAGCAGTTCTTC. The encoded protein is CASSIDSVSGSYNEQFF.

The chain employs TRBV18 and TRBJ2-5, with 10 bases matching TRBD1. There are 20 residues in the CDR3. The trim removed 0 bases at V and 4 bases at J, leaving 17 bases unmatched. Per germline, CDR1 KGHSH and CDR2 LQKENI. DNA of the CDR3: TGTGCCAGCTCACCACCGTATGGGACAGGGGTATTGGGCAATTTAGAGACCCAGTACTTC. This gives the protein CASSPPYGTGVLGNLETQYF.